This TCR beta chain appears in the sequencing data of a study of Ad26.COV2.S vaccination and SARS-CoV-2 variants. Study-wide context: The authors gave Ad26.COV2.S intramuscularly, either once or twice 56 days apart.

Generated by immunoSEQ multiplex PCR, the TCRdb table keeps only in-frame clones and is missing some. The sample comprises roughly 330,000 clones, around 90% of which are singletons, and approximately 5.8% rests with the top ten. The CDR3 extends over 15 amino acids. CDR1 and CDR2 from the germline V gene are GTSNPN and SVGIG (reference sequence). Deletions cut 0 bases from V and 0 bases from J, with 6 bases between. This sample's treatment: over 15 received Ad26.COV2.S at low or high dose, single or two shots; 5 received placebo; per-sample allocation not given. It was on day 63 after the first vaccine or placebo injection that samples were taken. This clone was observed a single time.

The V gene is TRBV30, the J gene TRBJ2-6, with D unresolved. This clonotype originated in a person aged 18-60 years who received the Ad26.COV2.S COVID-19 vaccine or a placebo. The sample in question was peripheral blood, obtained in a trial of Ad26.COV2.S vaccine versus placebo. The CDR3 spells CAWSVGNSGANVLTF. For the CDR3, the DNA is TGTGCCTGGAGTGTAGGCAACTCTGGGGCCAACGTCCTGACTTTC.